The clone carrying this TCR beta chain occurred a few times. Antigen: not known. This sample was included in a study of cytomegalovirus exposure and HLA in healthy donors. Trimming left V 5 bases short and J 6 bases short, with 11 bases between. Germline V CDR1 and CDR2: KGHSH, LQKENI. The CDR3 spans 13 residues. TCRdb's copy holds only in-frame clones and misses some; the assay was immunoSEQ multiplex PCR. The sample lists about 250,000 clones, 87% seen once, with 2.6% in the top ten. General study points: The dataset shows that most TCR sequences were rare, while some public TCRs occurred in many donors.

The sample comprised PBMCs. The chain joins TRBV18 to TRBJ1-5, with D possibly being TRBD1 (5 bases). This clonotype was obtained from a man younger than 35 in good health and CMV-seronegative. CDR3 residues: CASSDSLAQPQHF. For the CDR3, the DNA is TGTGCCAGCTCAGACAGCTTAGCTCAGCCCCAGCATTTT.